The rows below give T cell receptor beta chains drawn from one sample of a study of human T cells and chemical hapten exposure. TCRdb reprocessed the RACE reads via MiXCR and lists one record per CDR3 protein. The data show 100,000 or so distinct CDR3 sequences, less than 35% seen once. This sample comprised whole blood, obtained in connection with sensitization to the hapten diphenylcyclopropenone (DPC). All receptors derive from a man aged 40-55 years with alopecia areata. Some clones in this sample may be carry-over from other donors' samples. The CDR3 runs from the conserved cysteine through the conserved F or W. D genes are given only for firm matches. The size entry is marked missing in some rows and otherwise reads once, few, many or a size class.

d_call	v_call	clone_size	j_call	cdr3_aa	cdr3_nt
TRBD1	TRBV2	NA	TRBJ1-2	CASRPGQGAYGYTF	TGTGCCAGCAGACCCGGACAGGGGGCCTATGGCTACACCTTC
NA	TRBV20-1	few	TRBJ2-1	CSAEYTVTGTAEQFF	TGCAGTGCCGAATACACAGTCACAGGGACGGCTGAGCAGTTCTTC
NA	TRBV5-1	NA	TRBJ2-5	CASSAASPEETQYF	TGCGCCAGCAGCGCGGCCTCCCCCGAAGAGACCCAGTACTTC
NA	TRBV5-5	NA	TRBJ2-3	CASSRPGDNTDTQYF	TGTGCCAGCAGTCGCCCGGGAGATAACACAGATACGCAGTATTTT
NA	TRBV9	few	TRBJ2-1	CASSVEGRINEQFF	TGTGCCAGCAGCGTAGAAGGGAGAATCAATGAGCAGTTCTTC
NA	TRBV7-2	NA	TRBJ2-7	CASSQLFPGGLERYEQYF	TGTGCCAGCAGCCAGTTATTTCCGGGGGGCCTGGAGAGGTACGAGCAGTACTTC
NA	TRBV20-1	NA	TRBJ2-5	CSARTGTELETQYF	TGCAGTGCTAGAACCGGGACCGAATTAGAGACCCAGTACTTC
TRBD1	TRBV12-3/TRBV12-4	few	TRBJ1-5	CASTLGQYNQPQHF	TGTGCCAGCACCCTGGGACAGTACAATCAGCCCCAGCATTTT
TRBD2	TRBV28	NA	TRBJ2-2	CASRGTSGNTGELFF	TGTGCCAGCAGGGGGACTAGCGGGAACACCGGGGAGCTGTTTTTT
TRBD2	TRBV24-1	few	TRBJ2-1	CATSDRLAMGNEQFF	TGTGCCACCAGTGACAGACTAGCGATGGGGAATGAGCAGTTCTTC
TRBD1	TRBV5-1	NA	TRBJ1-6	CASTRQGFYNSPLHF	TGCGCCAGCACCCGACAGGGCTTTTATAATTCACCCCTCCACTTT
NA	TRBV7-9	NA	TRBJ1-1	CASSLTPEAFF	TGTGCCAGCAGCTTAACACCCGAAGCTTTCTTT
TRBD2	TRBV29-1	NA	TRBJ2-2	CSVRAGSPRAGELFF	TGCAGCGTCCGAGCGGGGTCCCCACGGGCCGGGGAGCTGTTTTTT
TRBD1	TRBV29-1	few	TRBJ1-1	CSVEESIGGQGLNTEAFF	TGCAGCGTTGAAGAGAGTATAGGGGGACAGGGGTTGAACACTGAAGCTTTCTTT
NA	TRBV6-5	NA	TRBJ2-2	CASSFYREAGELFF	TGTGCCAGCAGCTTCTACAGGGAAGCCGGGGAGCTGTTTTTT
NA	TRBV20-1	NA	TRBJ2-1	CSAWTGNDNEQFF	TGCAGTGCTTGGACTGGGAACGACAATGAGCAGTTCTTC
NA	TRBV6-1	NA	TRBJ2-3	CASGNTDTQYF	TGTGCCAGCGGAAACACAGATACGCAGTATTTT
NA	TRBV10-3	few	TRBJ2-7	CAIRSDYEQYF	TGTGCCATCAGGTCAGATTACGAGCAGTACTTC
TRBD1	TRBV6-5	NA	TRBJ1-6	CASSYRTGDLYNSPLHF	TGTGCCAGCAGTTACAGGACAGGGGACCTTTATAATTCACCCCTCCACTTT
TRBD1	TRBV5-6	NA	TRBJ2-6	CASSARQGSGANVLTF	TGTGCCAGCAGCGCACGACAGGGATCAGGGGCCAACGTCCTGACTTTC
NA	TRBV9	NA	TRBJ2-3	CASSVGWGRGDTQYF	TGTGCCAGCAGCGTAGGCTGGGGGCGGGGAGATACGCAGTATTTT
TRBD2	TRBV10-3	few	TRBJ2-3	CAISPSAGEITDTQYF	TGTGCCATCAGCCCCTCCGCGGGAGAAATCACAGATACGCAGTATTTT
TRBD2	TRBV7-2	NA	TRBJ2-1	CASSPPSSGSFF	TGTGCCAGCAGCCCCCCGTCTAGCGGGAGTTTCTTC
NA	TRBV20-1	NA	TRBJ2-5	CSAFGTHNQETQYF	TGCAGTGCCTTTGGGACACATAACCAAGAGACCCAGTACTTC
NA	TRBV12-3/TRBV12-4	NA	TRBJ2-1	CASSLGTVGAHEQFF	TGTGCCAGCAGTTTAGGTACAGTGGGAGCCCATGAGCAGTTCTTC
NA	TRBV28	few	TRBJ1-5	CASHSGAGQPQHF	TGTGCCAGCCACAGCGGAGCGGGTCAGCCCCAGCATTTT
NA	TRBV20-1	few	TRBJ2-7	CSATDRTYEQYF	TGCAGTGCTACCGACAGAACCTACGAGCAGTACTTC
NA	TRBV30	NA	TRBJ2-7	CAWNQFRGGYEQYF	TGTGCCTGGAACCAGTTCAGGGGGGGCTACGAGCAGTACTTC
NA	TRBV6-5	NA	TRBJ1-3	CASSYSRASSGNTIYF	TGTGCCAGCAGTTACTCCCGGGCCAGCTCCGGAAACACCATATATTTT
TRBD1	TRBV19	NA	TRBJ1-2	CASSTQTLQGGYGYTF	TGTGCCAGTAGTACCCAAACTTTACAGGGGGGCTATGGCTACACCTTC
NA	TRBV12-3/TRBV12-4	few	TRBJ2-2	CASSLFSPGGNTGELFF	TGTGCCAGCAGTTTGTTCTCCCCCGGGGGGAACACCGGGGAGCTGTTTTTT
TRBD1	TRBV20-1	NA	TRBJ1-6	CSASSLGQGPYNSPLHF	TGCAGTGCTAGTTCCCTCGGACAGGGTCCCTATAATTCACCCCTCCACTTT
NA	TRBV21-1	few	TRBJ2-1	CASSKVRTSGSTYNEQFF	TGTGCCAGCAGCAAAGTCCGGACTAGCGGGAGCACCTACAATGAGCAGTTCTTC
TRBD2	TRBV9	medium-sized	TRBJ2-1	CASSGGLAADGVEQFF	TGTGCCAGCAGCGGGGGACTAGCGGCTGATGGGGTAGAGCAGTTCTTC
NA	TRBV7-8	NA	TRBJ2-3	CASKEWVTDTQYF	TGTGCCAGCAAAGAGTGGGTCACAGATACGCAGTATTTT
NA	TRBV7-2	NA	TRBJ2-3	CASSSILALGAQYF	TGTGCCAGCAGCTCCATCCTCGCCCTTGGTGCGCAGTATTTT
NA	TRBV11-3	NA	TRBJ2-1	CASSFDNEQFF	TGTGCCAGCAGCTTCGACAATGAGCAGTTCTTC
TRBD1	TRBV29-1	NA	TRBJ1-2	CSVSGGQDGYTF	TGCAGCGTGTCGGGAGGACAGGATGGCTACACCTTC
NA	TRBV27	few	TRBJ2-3	CASSFRSTDTQYF	TGTGCCAGCAGTTTCCGTAGCACAGATACGCAGTATTTT
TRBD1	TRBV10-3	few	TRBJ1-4	CAIRDRGQGEKLFF	TGTGCCATCAGGGACAGGGGACAGGGTGAAAAACTGTTTTTT
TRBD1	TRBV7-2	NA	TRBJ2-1	CASSPRQGSNEQFF	TGTGCCAGCAGCCCGAGACAGGGATCCAATGAGCAGTTCTTC
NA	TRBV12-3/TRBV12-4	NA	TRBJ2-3	CASSLQLGILDTQYF	TGTGCCAGCAGTCTCCAGTTGGGCATACTGGATACGCAGTATTTT
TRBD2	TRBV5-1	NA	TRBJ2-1	CASSPGLAGGRYNEQFF	TGCGCCAGCAGCCCAGGACTAGCGGGAGGCCGATACAATGAGCAGTTCTTC
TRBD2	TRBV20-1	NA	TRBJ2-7	CSGTSGNEQYF	TGCAGTGGGACTAGCGGGAACGAGCAGTACTTC
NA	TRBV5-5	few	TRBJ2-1	CASSLNPGDEQFF	TGTGCCAGCAGCTTGAACCCTGGCGATGAGCAGTTCTTC
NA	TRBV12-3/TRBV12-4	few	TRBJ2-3	CASASSGRPDTQYF	TGTGCCAGTGCCTCCTCCGGGCGGCCAGATACGCAGTATTTT
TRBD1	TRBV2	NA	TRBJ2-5	CASSVEPGQIETQYF	TGTGCCAGCAGTGTAGAGCCGGGACAGATAGAGACCCAGTACTTC
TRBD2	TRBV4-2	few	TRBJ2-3	CASSQGTSGSGPTDTQYF	TGTGCCAGCAGCCAAGGGACTAGCGGGAGTGGGCCCACAGATACGCAGTATTTT
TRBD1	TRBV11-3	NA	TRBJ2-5	CASSLALIVTGNEETQYF	TGTGCCAGCAGCTTAGCTCTAATCGTGACAGGGAATGAGGAGACCCAGTACTTC
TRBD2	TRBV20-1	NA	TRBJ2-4	CSARDNRLAGPHLGDIQYF	TGCAGTGCTAGAGATAACAGACTAGCGGGCCCCCATCTCGGTGACATTCAGTACTTC
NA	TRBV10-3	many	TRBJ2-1	CAISEGREWVNEQFF	TGTGCCATCAGTGAAGGACGGGAGTGGGTCAATGAGCAGTTCTTC
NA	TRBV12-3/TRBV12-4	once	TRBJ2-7	CASSTRGTAYYEQYF	TGTGCCAGCAGTACCCGCGGGACTGCCTACTACGAGCAGTACTTC
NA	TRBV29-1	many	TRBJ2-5	CSLGGRETQYF	TGCAGTCTCGGGGGTCGGGAGACCCAGTACTTC
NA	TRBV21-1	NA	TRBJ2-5	CASSKESGHTQETQYF	TGTGCCAGCAGCAAAGAATCGGGACATACCCAAGAGACCCAGTACTTC
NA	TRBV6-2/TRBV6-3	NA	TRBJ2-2	CASSYGQFWRDNTGELFF	TGTGCCAGCAGTTACGGGCAGTTTTGGCGGGACAACACCGGGGAGCTGTTTTTT